The clone carrying this TCR beta chain was found a few times. Its cognate antigen is unknown. The source of the sample is a study of T cells after yellow fever vaccination. Study information: Fractions with few cells were prepared using SMART-Seq v4 Ultra Low Input. Study observations and caveats: Faster peaking, at day 5 versus 15, marked a secondary response that was weaker.

The authors made TCR cDNA by 5'RACE template switching, adding a universal primer site and UMIs. MiXCR, run by TCRdb on the 5' RACE reads, gives a single entry per CDR3 protein. The sample carries about 260,000 distinct CDR3 sequences, 13% recorded once. This CDR3 spans 12 amino acids. The trim removed 8 bases at V and 4 bases at J, leaving 4 bases unmatched. Germline lookup yields CDR1 MNHEY and CDR2 SMNVEV (reference sequence). The origin of this receptor is a man aged 25-45 years who received the YFV17D yellow fever vaccine. The input for sequencing was CD4+ T cells sorted from PBMCs, taken 45 days after the yellow fever booster vaccination. The V gene is TRBV27, the J gene TRBJ1-1; TRBD1 agrees at 7 bases. DNA of the CDR3: TGTGCCAGCTCGGGACAGCTCACTGAAGCTTTCTTT. The encoded protein is CASSGQLTEAFF.